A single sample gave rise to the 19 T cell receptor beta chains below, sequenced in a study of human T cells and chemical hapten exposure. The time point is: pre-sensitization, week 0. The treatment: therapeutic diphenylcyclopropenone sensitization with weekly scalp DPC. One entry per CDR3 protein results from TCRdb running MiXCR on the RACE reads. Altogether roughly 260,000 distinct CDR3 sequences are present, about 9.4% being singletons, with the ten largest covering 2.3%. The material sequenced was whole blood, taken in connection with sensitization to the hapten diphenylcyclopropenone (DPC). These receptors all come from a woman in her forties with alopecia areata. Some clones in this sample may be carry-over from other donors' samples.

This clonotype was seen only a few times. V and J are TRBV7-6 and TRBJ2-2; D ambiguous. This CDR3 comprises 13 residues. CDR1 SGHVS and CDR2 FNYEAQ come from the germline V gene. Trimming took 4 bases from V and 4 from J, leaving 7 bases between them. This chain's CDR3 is CASSSLSTGELFF. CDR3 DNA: TGTGCCAGCAGCTCCCTCTCCACCGGGGAGCTGTTTTTT.

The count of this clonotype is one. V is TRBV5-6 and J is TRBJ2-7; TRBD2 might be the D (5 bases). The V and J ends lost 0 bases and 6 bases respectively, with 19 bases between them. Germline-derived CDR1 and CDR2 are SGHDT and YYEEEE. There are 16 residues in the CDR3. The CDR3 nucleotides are TGTGCCAGCAGCTTGGCCCCAGGAGGAGCCCTGGCCGAGCAGTACTTC. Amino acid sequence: CASSLAPGGALAEQYF.

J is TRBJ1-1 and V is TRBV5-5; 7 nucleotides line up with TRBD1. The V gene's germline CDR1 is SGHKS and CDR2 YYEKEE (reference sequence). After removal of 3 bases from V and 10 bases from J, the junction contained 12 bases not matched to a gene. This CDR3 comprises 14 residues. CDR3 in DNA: TGTGCCAGCAGCTCGACCACAGGGGACAGCGGAGCTTTCTTT. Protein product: CASSSTTGDSGAFF.

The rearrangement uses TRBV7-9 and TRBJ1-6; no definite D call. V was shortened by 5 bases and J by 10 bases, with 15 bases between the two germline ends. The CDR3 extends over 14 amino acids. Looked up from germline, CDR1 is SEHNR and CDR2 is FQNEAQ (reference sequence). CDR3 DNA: TGTGCCAGCAGCCTAGAAATGGCAGCCTCACCCCTCCACTTT. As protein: CASSLEMAASPLHF.

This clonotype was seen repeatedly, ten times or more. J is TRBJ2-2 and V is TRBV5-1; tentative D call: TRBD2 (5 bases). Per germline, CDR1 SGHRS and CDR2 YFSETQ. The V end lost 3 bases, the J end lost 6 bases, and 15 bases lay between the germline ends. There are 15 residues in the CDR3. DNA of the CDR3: TGCGCCAGCAGCTCCGGGGAGCTTAGGTCCGGGGAGCTGTTTTTT. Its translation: CASSSGELRSGELFF.

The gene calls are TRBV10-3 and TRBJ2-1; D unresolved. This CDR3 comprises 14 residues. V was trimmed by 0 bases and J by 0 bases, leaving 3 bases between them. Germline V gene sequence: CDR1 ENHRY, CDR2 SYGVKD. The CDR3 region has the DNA TGTGCCATCAGTGAGTCCGACTCCTACAATGAGCAGTTCTTC. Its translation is CAISESDSYNEQFF.

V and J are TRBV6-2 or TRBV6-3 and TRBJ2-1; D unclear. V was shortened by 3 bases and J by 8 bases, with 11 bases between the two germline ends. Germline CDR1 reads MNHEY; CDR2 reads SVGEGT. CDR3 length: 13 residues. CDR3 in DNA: TGTGCCAGCAGTTATGCCCCCCGCCATGAGCAGTTCTTC. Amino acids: CASSYAPRHEQFF.

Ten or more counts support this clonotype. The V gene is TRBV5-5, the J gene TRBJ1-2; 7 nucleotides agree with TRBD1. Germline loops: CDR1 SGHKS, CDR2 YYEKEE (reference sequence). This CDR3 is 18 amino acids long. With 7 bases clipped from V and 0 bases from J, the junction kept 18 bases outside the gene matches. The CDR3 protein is CASSRQGSVRMSNYGYTF. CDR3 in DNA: TGTGCCAGCTCGCGACAGGGCTCGGTTCGGATGTCTAACTATGGCTACACCTTC. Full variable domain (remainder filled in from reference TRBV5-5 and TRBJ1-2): DAGVTQSPTHLIKTRGQQVTLRCSPISGHKSVSWYQQVLGQGPQFIFQYYEKEERGRGNFPDRFSARQFPNYSSELNVNALLLGDSALYLCASSRQGSVRMSNYGYTFGSGTRLTVV.

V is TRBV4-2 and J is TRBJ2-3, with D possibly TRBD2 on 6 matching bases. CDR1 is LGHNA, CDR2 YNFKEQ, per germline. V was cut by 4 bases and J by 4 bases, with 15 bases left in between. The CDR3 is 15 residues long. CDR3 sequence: CASSLGGLGSDTQYF. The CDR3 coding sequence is TGTGCCAGCAGCCTAGGAGGGCTGGGATCAGATACGCAGTATTTT.

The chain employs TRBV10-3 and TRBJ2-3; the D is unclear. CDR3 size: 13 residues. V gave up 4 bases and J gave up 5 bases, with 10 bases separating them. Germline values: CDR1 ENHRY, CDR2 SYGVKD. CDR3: CAISAPAEDTQYF. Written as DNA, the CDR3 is TGTGCCATCAGTGCACCCGCTGAAGATACGCAGTATTTT.

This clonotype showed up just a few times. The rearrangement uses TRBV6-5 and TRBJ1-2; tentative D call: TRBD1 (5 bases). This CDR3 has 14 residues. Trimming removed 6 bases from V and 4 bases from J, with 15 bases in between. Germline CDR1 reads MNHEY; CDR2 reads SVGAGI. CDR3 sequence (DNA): TGTGCCAGCAGCCCCAGGGAGGGGCCCTATGGCTACACCTTC. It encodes CASSPREGPYGYTF.

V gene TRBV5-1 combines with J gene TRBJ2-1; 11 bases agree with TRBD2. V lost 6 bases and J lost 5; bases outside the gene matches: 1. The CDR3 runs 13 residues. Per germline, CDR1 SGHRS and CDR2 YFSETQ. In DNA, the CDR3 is TGCGCCAGCAAACTAGCGGGGGACAATGAGCAGTTCTTC. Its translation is CASKLAGDNEQFF.

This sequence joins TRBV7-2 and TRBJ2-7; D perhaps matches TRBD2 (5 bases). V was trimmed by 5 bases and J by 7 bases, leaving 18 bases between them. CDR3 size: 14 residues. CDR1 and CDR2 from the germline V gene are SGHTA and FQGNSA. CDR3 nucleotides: TGTGCCAGCAGCCGGGCGAGCGGCTTAGGGGAGCAGTACTTC. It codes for CASSRASGLGEQYF.

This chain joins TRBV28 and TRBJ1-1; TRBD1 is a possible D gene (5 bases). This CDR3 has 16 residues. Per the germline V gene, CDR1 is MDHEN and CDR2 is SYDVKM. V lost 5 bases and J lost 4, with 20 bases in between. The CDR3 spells CASSPQGRGVGTEAFF. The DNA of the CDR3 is TGTGCCAGCAGTCCCCAGGGCCGGGGAGTGGGCACTGAAGCTTTCTTT.

The CDR3 DNA follows: TGCAGTGCTAGAGTGGGGGGTTCCTATAATTCACCCCTCCACTTT. As protein: CSARVGGSYNSPLHF. The rearrangement joins TRBV20-1 to TRBJ1-6; tentative D call: TRBD1 (5 bases). CDR1 is DFQATT and CDR2 is SNEGSKA in the germline V gene (reference sequence). Trimming cost V 1 base and J 1 base, with 8 bases left between them. The CDR3 runs to 15 residues.

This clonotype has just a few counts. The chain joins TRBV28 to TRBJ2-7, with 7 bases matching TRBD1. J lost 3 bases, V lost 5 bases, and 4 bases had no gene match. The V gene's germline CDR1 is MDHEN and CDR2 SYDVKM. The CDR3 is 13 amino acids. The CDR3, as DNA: TGTGCCAGCAGTCGGGACAGACTCTACGAGCAGTACTTC. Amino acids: CASSRDRLYEQYF.

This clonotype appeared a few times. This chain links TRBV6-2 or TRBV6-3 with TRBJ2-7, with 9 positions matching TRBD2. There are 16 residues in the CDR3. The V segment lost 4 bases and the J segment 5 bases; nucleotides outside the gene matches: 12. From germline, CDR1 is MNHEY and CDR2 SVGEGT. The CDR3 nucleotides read TGTGCCAGCAGTTTCGCCATTAGCGGGAGCATCCACGAGCAGTACTTC. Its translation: CASSFAISGSIHEQYF.

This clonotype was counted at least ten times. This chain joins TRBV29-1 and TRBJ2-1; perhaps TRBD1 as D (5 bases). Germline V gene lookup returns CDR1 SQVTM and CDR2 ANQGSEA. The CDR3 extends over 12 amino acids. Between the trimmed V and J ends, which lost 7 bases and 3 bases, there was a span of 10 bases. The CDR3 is CSASQDYNEQFF. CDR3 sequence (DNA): TGCAGCGCTTCACAGGACTACAATGAGCAGTTCTTC.

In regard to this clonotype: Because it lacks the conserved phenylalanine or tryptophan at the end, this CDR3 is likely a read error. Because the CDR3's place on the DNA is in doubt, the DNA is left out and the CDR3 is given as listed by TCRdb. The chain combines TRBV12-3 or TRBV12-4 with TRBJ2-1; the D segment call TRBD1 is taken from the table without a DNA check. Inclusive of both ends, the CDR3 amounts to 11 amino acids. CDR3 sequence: CASEHRGQVIL.